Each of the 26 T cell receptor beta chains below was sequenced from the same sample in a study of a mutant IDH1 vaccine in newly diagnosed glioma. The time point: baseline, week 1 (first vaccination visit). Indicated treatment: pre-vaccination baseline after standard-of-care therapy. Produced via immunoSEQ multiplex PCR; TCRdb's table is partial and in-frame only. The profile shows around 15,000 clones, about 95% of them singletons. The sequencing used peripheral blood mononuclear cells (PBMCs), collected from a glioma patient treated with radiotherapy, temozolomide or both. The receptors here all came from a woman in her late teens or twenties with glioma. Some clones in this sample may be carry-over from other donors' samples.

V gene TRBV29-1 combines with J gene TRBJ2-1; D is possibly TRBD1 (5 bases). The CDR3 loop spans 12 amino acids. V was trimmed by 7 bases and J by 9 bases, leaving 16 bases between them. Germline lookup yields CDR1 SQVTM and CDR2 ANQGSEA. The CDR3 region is CSASSRAGEQFF. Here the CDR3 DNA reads TGCAGCGCTTCATCCAGGGCCGGTGAGCAGTTCTTC.

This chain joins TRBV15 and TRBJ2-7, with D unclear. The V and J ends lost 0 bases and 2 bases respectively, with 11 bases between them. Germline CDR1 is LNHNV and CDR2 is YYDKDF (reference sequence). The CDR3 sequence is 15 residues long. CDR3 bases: TGTGCCACCAGCAGAGATCACCAGGAACCCTACGAGCAGTACTTC. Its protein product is CATSRDHQEPYEQYF.

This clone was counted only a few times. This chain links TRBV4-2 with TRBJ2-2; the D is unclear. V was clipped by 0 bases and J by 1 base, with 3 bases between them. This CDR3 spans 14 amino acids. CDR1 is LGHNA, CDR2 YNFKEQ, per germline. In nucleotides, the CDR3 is TGTGCCAGCAGCCAAGAATGGAACACCGGGGAGCTGTTTTTT. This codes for CASSQEWNTGELFF.

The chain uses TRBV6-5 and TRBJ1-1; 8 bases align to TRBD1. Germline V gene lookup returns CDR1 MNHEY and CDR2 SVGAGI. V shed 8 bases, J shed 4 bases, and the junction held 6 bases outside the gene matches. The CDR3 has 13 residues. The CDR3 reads CASVRGPGTEAFF. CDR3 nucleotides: TGTGCCAGCGTCAGGGGGCCGGGCACTGAAGCTTTCTTT.

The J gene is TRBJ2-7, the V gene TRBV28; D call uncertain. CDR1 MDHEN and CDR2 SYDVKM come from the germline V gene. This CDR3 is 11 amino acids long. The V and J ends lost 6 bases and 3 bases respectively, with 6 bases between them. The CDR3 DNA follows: TGTGCCAGCAGAACCGACTACGAGCAGTACTTC. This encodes CASRTDYEQYF.

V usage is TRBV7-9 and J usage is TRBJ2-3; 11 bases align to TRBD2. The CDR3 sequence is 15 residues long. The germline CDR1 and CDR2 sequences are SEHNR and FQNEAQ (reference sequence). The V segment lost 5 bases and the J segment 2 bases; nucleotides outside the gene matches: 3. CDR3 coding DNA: TGTGCCAGCAGCACACTAGCGGGAGTCACAGATACGCAGTATTTT. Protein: CASSTLAGVTDTQYF.

The CDR3 nucleotides are TGTGCCAGCAGCCTCGGTGGGACAGGGAAAGATACGCAGTATTTT. Translated: CASSLGGTGKDTQYF. The rearrangement uses TRBV5-4 and TRBJ2-3, with 9 bases fitting TRBD1. Germline V gene sequence: CDR1 SGHNT, CDR2 YYREEE (reference sequence). This CDR3 comprises 15 residues. With V trimmed by 4 bases and J by 5 bases, 8 bases remained unmatched.

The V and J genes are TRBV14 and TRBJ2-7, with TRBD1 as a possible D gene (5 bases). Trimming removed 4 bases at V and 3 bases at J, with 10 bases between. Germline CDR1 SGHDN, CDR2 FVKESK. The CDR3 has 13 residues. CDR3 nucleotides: TGTGCCAGCAGCCCGGACACCGGCTACGAGCAGTACTTC. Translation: CASSPDTGYEQYF. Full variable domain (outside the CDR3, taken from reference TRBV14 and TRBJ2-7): EAGVTQFPSHSVIEKGQTVTLRCDPISGHDNLYWYRRVMGKEIKFLLHFVKESKQDESGMPNNRFLAERTGGTYSTLKVQPAELEDSGVYFCASSPDTGYEQYFGPGTRLTVT.

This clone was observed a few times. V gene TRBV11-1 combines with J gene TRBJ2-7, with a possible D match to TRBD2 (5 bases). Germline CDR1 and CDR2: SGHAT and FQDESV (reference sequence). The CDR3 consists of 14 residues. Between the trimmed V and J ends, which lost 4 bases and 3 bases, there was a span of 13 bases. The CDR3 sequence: CASSYAGNRYEQYF. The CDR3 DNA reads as TGTGCCAGCAGCTATGCCGGGAACCGCTACGAGCAGTACTTC.

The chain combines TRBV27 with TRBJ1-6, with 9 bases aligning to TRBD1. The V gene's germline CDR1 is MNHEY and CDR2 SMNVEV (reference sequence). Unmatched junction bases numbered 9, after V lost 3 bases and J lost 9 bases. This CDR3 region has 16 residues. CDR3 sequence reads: CASSLGTGLYSSPLHF. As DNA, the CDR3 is TGTGCCAGCAGTTTGGGGACAGGGTTATATTCTTCACCCCTCCACTTT.

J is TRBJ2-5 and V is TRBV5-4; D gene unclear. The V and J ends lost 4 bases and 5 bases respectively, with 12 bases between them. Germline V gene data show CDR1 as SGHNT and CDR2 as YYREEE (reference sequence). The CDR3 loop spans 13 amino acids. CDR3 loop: CASSPPTDETQYF. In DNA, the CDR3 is TGTGCCAGCAGCCCGCCCACGGACGAGACCCAGTACTTC. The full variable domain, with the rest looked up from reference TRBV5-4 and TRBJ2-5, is ETGVTQSPTHLIKTRGQQVTLRCSSQSGHNTVSWYQQALGQGPQFIFQYYREEENGRGNFPPRFSGLQFPNYSSELNVNALELDDSALYLCASSPPTDETQYFGPGTRLLVL.

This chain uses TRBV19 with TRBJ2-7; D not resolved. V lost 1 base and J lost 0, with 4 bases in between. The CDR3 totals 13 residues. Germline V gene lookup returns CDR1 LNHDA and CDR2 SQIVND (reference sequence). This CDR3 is CASSIGSSYEQYF. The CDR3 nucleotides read TGTGCCAGTAGTATAGGGAGCTCCTACGAGCAGTACTTC.

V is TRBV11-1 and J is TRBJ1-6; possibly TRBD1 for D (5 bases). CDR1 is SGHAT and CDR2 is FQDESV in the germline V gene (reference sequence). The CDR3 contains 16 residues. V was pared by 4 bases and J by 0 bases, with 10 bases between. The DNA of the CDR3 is TGTGCCAGCAGCTCAGGGAGTAACTCCTATAATTCACCCCTCCACTTT. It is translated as CASSSGSNSYNSPLHF.

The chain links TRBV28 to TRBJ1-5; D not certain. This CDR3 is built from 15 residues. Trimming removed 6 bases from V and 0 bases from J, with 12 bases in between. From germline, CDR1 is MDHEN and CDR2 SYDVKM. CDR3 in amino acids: CASRPDEYSNQPQHF. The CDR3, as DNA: TGTGCCAGCAGGCCCGACGAATATAGCAATCAGCCCCAGCATTTT.

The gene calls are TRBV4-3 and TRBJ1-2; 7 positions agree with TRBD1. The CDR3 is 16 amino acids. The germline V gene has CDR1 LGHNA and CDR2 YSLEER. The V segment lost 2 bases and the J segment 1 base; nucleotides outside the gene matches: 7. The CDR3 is CASSQRTGQYNYGYTF. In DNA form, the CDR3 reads TGCGCCAGCAGCCAACGTACGGGACAGTATAACTATGGCTACACCTTC.

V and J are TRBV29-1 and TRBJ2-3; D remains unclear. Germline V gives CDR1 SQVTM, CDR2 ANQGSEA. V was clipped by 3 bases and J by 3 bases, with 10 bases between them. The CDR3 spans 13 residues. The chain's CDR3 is CSVDRALTDTQYF. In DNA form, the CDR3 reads TGCAGCGTTGACCGAGCCTTAACAGATACGCAGTATTTT.

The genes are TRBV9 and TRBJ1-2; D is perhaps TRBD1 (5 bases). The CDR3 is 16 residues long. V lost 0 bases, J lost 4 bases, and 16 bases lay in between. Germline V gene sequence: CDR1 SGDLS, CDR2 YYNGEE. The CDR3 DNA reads TGTGCCAGCAGCGTAGGTGGGGGGTTCGGAGGCTATGGCTACACCTTC. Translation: CASSVGGGFGGYGYTF.

The CDR3 region has the DNA TGTGCCAGCTCACCATTTGAGGACAGGGGCCACATTCAGTACTTC. Protein: CASSPFEDRGHIQYF. The chain recombines TRBV18 with TRBJ2-4, with 9 bases lining up with TRBD1. Trimming took 2 bases from V and 8 from J; bases not matched to a gene: 7. This CDR3 is 15 amino acids long. In germline, CDR1 is KGHSH, CDR2 LQKENI. Using reference TRBV18 and TRBJ2-4 for the parts outside the CDR3, the full variable domain is NAGVMQNPRHLVRRRGQEARLRCSPMKGHSHVYWYRQLPEEGLKFMVYLQKENIIDESGMPKERFSAEFPKEGPSILRIQQVVRGDSAAYFCASSPFEDRGHIQYFGAGTRLSVL.

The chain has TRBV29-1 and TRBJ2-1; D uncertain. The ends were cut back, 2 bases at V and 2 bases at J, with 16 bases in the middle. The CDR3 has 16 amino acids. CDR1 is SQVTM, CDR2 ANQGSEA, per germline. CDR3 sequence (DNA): TGCAGCGTTGAAACCCCGCTCCAGACCACCTACAATGAGCAGTTCTTC. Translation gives CSVETPLQTTYNEQFF.

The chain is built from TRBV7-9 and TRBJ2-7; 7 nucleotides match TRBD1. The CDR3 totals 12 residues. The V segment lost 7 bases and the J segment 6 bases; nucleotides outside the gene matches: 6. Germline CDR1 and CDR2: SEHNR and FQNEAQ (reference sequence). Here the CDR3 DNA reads TGTGCCAGCAACTTTCCAGGGGGCGAGCAGTACTTC. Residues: CASNFPGGEQYF. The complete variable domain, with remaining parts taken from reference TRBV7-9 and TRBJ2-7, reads DTGVSQNPRHKITKRGQNVTFRCDPISEHNRLYWYRQTLGQGPEFLTYFQNEAQLEKSRLLSDRFSAERPKGSFSTLEIQRTEQGDSAMYLCASNFPGGEQYFGPGTRLTVT.

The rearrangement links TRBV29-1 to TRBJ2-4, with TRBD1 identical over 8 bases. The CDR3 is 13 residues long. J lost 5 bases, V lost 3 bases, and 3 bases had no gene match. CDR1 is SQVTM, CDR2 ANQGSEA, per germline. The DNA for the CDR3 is TGCAGCGTTGACCCAGGGGGCGAAAACATTCAGTACTTC. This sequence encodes CSVDPGGENIQYF.

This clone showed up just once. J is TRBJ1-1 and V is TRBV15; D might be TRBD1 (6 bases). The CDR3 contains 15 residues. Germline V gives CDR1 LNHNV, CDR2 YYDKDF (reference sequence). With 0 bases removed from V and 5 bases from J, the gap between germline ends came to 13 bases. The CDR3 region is CATSREPGEGTEAFF. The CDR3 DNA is TGTGCCACCAGCAGAGAGCCAGGGGAAGGTACTGAAGCTTTCTTT.

The CDR3 reads CASSEGRVLGYGYTF. The CDR3 nucleotides read TGTGCCAGCAGTGAAGGACGGGTTTTGGGCTATGGCTACACCTTC. The chain joins TRBV2 to TRBJ1-2, with no clear D. The CDR3 is made up of 15 amino acids. The V and J ends lost 1 base and 4 bases respectively, with 13 bases between them. Germline V gene sequence: CDR1 SNHLY, CDR2 FYNNEI.

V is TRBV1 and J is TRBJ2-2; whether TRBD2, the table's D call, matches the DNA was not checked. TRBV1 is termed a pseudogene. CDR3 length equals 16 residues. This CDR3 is CTSSQAQREFTGELFF. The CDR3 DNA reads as TGCACCAGCAGCCAAGCGCAGCGGGAGTTTACCGGGGAGCTGTTTTTT.

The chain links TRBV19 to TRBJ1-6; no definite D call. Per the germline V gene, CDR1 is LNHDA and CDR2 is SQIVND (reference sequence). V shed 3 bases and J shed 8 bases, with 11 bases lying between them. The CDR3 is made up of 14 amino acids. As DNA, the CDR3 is TGTGCCAGTAGTATTCGGGAAATGGATTCACCCCTCCACTTT. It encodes CASSIREMDSPLHF. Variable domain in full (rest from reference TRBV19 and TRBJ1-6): DGGITQSPKYLFRKEGQNVTLSCEQNLNHDAMYWYRQDPGQGLRLIYYSQIVNDFQKGDIAEGYSVSREKKESFPLTVTSAQKNPTAFYLCASSIREMDSPLHFGNGTRLTVT.

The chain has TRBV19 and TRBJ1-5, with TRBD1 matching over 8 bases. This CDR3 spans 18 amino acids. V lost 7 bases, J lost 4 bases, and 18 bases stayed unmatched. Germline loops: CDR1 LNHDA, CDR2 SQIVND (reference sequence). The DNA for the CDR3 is TGTGCCAGTAACCGCCCCGGGGGGACAGGTTATGGTAATCAGCCCCAGCATTTT. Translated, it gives CASNRPGGTGYGNQPQHF.